These T cell receptor beta chains were read from a single sample in a study of OX40 agonist ivuxolimab in advanced cancers. Generated by immunoSEQ multiplex PCR, the TCRdb table keeps only in-frame clones and is missing some. Of about 1,900 clones listed, about 70% were seen once; the top ten hold roughly a third. The material was CD4+ or CD8+ T cells sorted from blood, obtained in a trial of the OX40 agonist ivuxolimab. These receptors all come from an adult with an advanced solid tumor such as melanoma, head and neck, liver or kidney cancer. CDR3s include the opening cysteine and the closing phenylalanine or tryptophan. The order of the fields is V gene, J gene, clone size, D gene, CDR3 DNA, CDR3 protein. D genes are given only for firm matches. For some rows the clone size is stated as once, few or many, or as a class when expanded; others skip it.

TRBV19	TRBJ1-5	large	.	TGTGCCAGTAGTATGTCGAGGGGCCAGCCCCAGCATTTT	CASSMSRGQPQHF
TRBV29-1	TRBJ2-2	once	TRBD1	TGCAGCGTTGATGGACAGGGGAACACCGGGGAGCTGTTTTTT	CSVDGQGNTGELFF
TRBV6-6	TRBJ2-7	once	.	TGTGCCAGTAGCGGAATCTACGAGCAGTACTTC	CASSGIYEQYF
TRBV28	TRBJ1-3	once	.	TGTGCCAGCAGGCAGGGTGGAAACACCATATATTTT	CASRQGGNTIYF
TRBV27	TRBJ1-5	.	.	TGTGCCAGCAGTTTATCGGGGCGGGGGATTGGCCAGCCCCAGCATTTT	CASSLSGRGIGQPQHF
TRBV15	TRBJ2-3	.	.	TGTGCCACCAGCAGACTCGGCGGGGACCCACCGTTTAATACGCAGTATTTT	CATSRLGGDPPFNTQYF
TRBV2	TRBJ2-4	.	.	TGTGCCAGCAGTGAAAGGCGGGGGCAGGGGATGAACATTCAGTACTTC	CASSERRGQGMNIQYF
TRBV28	TRBJ1-5	.	.	TGTGCCAGCAGAATACAGGTTTATCAGCCCCAGCATTTT	CASRIQVYQPQHF
TRBV10-3	TRBJ1-6	few	.	TGTGCCATCAGTGAGGGGGTCGGTGCTGAAAGGAGCTCCTATAATTCACCCCTCCACTTT	CAISEGVGAERSSYNSPLHF
TRBV30	TRBJ2-3	.	.	TGTGCCTGCGATATATCAGGTACTAGCACAGATACGCAGTATTTT	CACDISGTSTDTQYF
TRBV30	TRBJ2-5	.	TRBD1	TGTGCCTGGGCCCGGGACAGGAAAGAGACCCAGTACTTC	CAWARDRKETQYF